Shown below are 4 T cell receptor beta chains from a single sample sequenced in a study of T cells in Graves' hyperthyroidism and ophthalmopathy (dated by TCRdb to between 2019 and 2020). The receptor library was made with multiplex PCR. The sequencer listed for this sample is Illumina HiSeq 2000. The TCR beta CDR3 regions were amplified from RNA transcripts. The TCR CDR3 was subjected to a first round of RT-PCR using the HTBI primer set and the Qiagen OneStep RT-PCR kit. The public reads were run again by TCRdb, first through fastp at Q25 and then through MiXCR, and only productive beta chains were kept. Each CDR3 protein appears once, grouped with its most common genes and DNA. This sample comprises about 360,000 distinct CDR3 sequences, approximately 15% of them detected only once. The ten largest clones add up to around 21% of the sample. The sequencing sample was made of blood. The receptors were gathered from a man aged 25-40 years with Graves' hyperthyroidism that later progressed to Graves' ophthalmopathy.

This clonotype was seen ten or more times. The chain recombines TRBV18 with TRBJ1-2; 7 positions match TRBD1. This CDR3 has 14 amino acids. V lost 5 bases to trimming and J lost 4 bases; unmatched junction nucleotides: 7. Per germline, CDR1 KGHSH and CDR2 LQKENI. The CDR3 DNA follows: TGTGCCAGCTCATCGGGACAGTTACCCTATGGCTACACCTTC. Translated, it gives CASSSGQLPYGYTF.

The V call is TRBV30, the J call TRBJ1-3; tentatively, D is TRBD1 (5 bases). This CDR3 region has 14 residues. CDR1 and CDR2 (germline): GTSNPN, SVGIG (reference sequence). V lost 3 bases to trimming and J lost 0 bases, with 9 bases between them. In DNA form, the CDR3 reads TGTGCCTGGAGAGTCGGGGGCTCTGGAAACACCATATATTTT. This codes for CAWRVGGSGNTIYF.

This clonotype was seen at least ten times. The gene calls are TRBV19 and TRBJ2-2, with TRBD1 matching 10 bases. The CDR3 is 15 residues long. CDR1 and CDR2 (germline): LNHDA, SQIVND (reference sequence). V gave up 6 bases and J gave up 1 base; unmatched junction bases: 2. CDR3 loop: CASRRTGGNTGELFF. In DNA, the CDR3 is TGTGCCAGTAGGAGGACAGGGGGGAACACCGGGGAGCTGTTTTTT.

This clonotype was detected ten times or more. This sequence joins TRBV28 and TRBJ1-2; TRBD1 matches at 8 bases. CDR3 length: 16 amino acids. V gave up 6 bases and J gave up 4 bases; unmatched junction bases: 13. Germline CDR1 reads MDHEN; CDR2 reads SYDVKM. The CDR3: CASRAPPGQAIYGYTF. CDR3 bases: TGTGCCAGCAGGGCCCCACCGGGACAGGCGATCTATGGCTACACCTTC.